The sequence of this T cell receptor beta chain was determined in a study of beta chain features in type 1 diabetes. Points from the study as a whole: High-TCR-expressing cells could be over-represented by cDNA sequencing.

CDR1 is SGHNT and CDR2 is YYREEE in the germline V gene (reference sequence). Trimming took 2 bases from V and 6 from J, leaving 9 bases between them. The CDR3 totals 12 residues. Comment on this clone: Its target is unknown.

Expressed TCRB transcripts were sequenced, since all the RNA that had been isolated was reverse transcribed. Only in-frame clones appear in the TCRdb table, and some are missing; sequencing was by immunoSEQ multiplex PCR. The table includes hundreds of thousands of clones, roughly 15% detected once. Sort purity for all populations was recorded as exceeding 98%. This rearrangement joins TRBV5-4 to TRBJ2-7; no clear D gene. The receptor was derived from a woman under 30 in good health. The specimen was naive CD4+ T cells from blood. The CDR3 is CASSFTAGEQYF. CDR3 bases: TGTGCCAGCAGCTTCACGGCTGGCGAGCAGTACTTC.